These 5 T cell receptor beta chains were sequenced from one sample in a study of T-cell reconstitution after alpha-beta-depleted transplantation in children. For TCRbeta, the library was prepared with unique molecular identifiers. One entry per CDR3 protein results from TCRdb running MiXCR on the PCR reads. Of just under 550,000 distinct CDR3 sequences in the sample, around 20% were seen once. The material sequenced was PBMCs from the stem cell graft donor, taken from the stem cell graft. These receptors were collected from a human donor who donated a stem cell graft to a child with acute lymphoblastic leukemia.

The sample holds a few counts of this clonotype. J is TRBJ2-7 and V is TRBV19; 8 nucleotides agree with TRBD1. The ends lost 5 bases at V and 3 bases at J; junction bases unmatched: 6. CDR3 length equals 14 residues. Germline CDR1 and CDR2: LNHDA and SQIVND (reference sequence). CDR3 region: CASSPRTGHYEQYF. The DNA of the CDR3 is TGTGCCAGTAGTCCGAGGACAGGGCACTACGAGCAGTACTTC.

This chain links TRBV5-1 with TRBJ2-1; 10 positions match TRBD2. The V and J ends lost 7 bases and 3 bases, in that order; junction bases with no gene match: 4. The CDR3 runs 14 residues. Germline V lookup: CDR1 SGHRS, CDR2 YFSETQ. CDR3 in amino acids: CASHGLADYNEQFF. CDR3 nucleotide sequence: TGCGCCAGCCATGGACTAGCGGACTACAATGAGCAGTTCTTC.

This clonotype has a handful of counts. The chain joins TRBV7-9 to TRBJ2-1, with 8 bases fitting TRBD1. CDR1 is SEHNR and CDR2 is FQNEAQ in the germline V gene (reference sequence). This CDR3 has 15 residues. J lost 2 bases, V lost 10 bases, and 10 bases had no gene match. CDR3 protein: CAIALGQGPYNEQFF. The CDR3 DNA follows: TGTGCCATCGCTCTAGGACAGGGACCCTACAATGAGCAGTTCTTC.

V gene TRBV29-1 combines with J gene TRBJ1-1; TRBD1 agrees at 7 bases. V shed 4 bases and J 6 bases; nucleotides not matched to a gene: 8. Germline loops: CDR1 SQVTM, CDR2 ANQGSEA. The CDR3 has 13 amino acids. The CDR3 DNA follows: TGCAGCGTTGTCGGGCGACAGGGACCTGAAGCTTTCTTT. It is translated as CSVVGRQGPEAFF.

The chain joins TRBV7-8 to TRBJ2-1, with D perhaps TRBD2 (5 bases). Germline assignment: CDR1 SGHVS and CDR2 FQNEAQ. This CDR3 comprises 18 residues. V lost 1 base and J lost 8, with 24 bases in between. The DNA for the CDR3 is TGTGCCAGCAGCTTAGTCGAAGGGAGCCTCAACGTGGCACATGAGCAGTTCTTC. Translated, it gives CASSLVEGSLNVAHEQFF.